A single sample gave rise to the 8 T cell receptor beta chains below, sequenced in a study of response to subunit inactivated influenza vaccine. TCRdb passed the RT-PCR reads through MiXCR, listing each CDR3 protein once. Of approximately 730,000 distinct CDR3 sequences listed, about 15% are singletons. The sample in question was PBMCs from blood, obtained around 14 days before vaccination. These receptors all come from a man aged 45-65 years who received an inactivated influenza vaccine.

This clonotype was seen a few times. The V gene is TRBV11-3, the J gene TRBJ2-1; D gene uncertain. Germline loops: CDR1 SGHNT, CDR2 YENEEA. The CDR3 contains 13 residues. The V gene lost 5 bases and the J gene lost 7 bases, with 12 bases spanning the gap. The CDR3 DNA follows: TGTGCCAGCAGCCGCGGATTAGATAATGAGCAGTTCTTC. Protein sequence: CASSRGLDNEQFF.

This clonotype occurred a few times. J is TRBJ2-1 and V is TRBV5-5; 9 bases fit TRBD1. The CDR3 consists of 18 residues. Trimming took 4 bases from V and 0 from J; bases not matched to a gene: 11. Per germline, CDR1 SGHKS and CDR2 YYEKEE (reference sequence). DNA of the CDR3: TGTGCCAGCAGCGGCGACAGGGGGAGATTAGGCTCCTACAATGAGCAGTTCTTC. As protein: CASSGDRGRLGSYNEQFF.

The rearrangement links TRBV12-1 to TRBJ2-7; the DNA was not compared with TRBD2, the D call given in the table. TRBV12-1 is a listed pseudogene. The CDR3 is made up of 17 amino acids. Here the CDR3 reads CASSFERLAGGPYEQYF. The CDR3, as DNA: TGTGCCAGCAGCTTTGAGCGACTAGCGGGAGGACCCTACGAGCAGTACTTC.

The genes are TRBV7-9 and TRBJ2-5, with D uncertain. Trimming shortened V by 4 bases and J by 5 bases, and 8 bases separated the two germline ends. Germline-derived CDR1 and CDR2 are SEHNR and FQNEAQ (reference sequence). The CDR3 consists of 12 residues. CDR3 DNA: TGTGCCAGCAGCTCCTCCTCGGAGACCCAGTACTTC. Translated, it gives CASSSSSETQYF.

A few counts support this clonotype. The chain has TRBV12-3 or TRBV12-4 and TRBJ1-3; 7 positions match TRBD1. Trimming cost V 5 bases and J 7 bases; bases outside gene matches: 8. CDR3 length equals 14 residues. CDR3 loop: CASSPTGELNTIYF. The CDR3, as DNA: TGTGCCAGCAGTCCAACAGGGGAACTGAACACCATATATTTT.

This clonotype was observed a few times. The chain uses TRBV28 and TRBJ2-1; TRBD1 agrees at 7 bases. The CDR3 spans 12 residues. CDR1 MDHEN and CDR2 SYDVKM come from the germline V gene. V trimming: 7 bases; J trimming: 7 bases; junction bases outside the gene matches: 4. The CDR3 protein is CASTGGRNEQFF. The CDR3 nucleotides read TGTGCCAGCACAGGGGGAAGGAATGAGCAGTTCTTC. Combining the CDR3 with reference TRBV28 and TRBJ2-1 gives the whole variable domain DVKVTQSSRYLVKRTGEKVFLECVQDMDHENMFWYRQDPGLGLRLIYFSYDVKMKEKGDIPEGYSVSREKKERFSLILESASTNQTSMYLCASTGGRNEQFFGPGTRLTVL.

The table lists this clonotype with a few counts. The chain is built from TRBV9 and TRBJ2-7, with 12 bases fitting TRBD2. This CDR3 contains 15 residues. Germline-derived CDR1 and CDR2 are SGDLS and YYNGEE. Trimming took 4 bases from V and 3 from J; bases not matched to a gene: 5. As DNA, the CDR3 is TGTGCCAGCAGCTCGACTAGCGGGGGCCTCTACGAGCAGTACTTC. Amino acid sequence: CASSSTSGGLYEQYF.

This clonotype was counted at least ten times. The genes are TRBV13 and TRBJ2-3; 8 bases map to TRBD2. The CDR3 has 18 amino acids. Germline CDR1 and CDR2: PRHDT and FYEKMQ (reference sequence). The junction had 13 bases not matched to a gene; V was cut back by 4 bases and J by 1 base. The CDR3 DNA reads TGTGCCAGCAGCTCTTTCGTGAGTCGGCGGGGGGGCACAGATACGCAGTATTTT. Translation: CASSSFVSRRGGTDTQYF.